The 22 T cell receptor beta chains in this list originate from one sample, sequenced in a study of blood T cell repertoires in COVID-19. Assay used: immunoSEQ multiplex PCR; TCRdb lists only in-frame clones, some missing. This sample has some 180,000 clones; about 85% occur once, and the top ten carry about a fifth. The sequencing sample was made of peripheral blood. The receptor source for this set is a man aged 55 to 69 with active or convalescent COVID-19.

This clone was observed a handful of times. The rearrangement uses TRBV6-1 and TRBJ1-4; D might be TRBD1 (6 bases). CDR1 and CDR2 (germline): MNHNS, SASEGT. This CDR3 spans 14 amino acids. V lost 1 base to trimming and J lost 7 bases, with 10 bases between them. The CDR3 bases are TGTGCCAGCAGTGAAGGGGCAGGGGTTGAAAAACTGTTTTTT. Amino acids: CASSEGAGVEKLFF.

The V gene is TRBV9, the J gene TRBJ2-1; 7 nucleotides match TRBD2. Germline assignment: CDR1 SGDLS and CDR2 YYNGEE. The CDR3 has 13 amino acids. The V gene end was trimmed by 4 bases and the J gene end by 3 bases; junction bases not matched to a gene: 1. The DNA for the CDR3 is TGTGCCAGCAGCCAGCGGGACTACAATGAGCAGTTCTTC. Translated, it gives CASSQRDYNEQFF. Combining the CDR3 with reference TRBV9 and TRBJ2-1 gives the whole variable domain DSGVTQTPKHLITATGQRVTLRCSPRSGDLSVYWYQQSLDQGLQFLIQYYNGEERAKGNILERFSAQQFPDLHSELNLSSLELGDSALYFCASSQRDYNEQFFGPGTRLTVL.

This chain links TRBV27 with TRBJ1-2, with D perhaps matching TRBD1 (5 bases). The germline gives CDR1 MNHEY, CDR2 SMNVEV (reference sequence). This CDR3 region has 13 residues. Trimming removed 2 bases at V and 6 bases at J, with 10 bases between. The CDR3 protein is CASSLRRGDGYTF. Written as DNA, the CDR3 is TGTGCCAGCAGTTTAAGAAGGGGTGATGGCTACACCTTC.

This clone was picked up a small number of times. The chain employs TRBV19 and TRBJ2-5; D remains unclear. V lost 3 bases and J 1 base, leaving 6 bases between the germline ends. This CDR3 has 13 residues. From germline, CDR1 is LNHDA and CDR2 SQIVND (reference sequence). The CDR3 here is CASSMRFQETQYF. CDR3 DNA: TGTGCCAGTAGTATGAGATTCCAAGAGACCCAGTACTTC.

The CDR3 DNA follows: TGTGCCAGCAGCGATAGCGGGTGGGAGACCCAGTACTTC. Translated, it gives CASSDSGWETQYF. This chain uses TRBV11-2 with TRBJ2-5, with 7 positions matching TRBD2. This CDR3 spans 13 amino acids. Germline assignment: CDR1 SGHAT and CDR2 FQNNGV. The V segment lost 5 bases and the J segment 5 bases; nucleotides outside the gene matches: 5. Drawing the rest from reference TRBV11-2 and TRBJ2-5, the complete variable domain is EAGVAQSPRYKIIEKRQSVAFWCNPISGHATLYWYQQILGQGPKLLIQFQNNGVVDDSQLPKDRFSAERLKGVDSTLKIQPAKLEDSAVYLCASSDSGWETQYFGPGTRLLVL.

This clone was picked up one time. The chain combines TRBV6-6 with TRBJ1-1, with D hard to call. V lost 2 bases and J 3 bases, leaving 7 bases between the germline ends. The CDR3 runs to 13 residues. CDR1 and CDR2 (germline): MNHNY, SVGAGI (reference sequence). The CDR3 spells CASSYRGDTEAFF. The CDR3 DNA follows: TGTGCCAGCAGTTACCGGGGTGACACTGAAGCTTTCTTT.

CDR3 nucleotide sequence: TGCGCCAGCAGCTTTGACAGTTCCTACGAGCAGTACTTC. Amino acid sequence: CASSFDSSYEQYF. V usage is TRBV5-1 and J usage is TRBJ2-7; D is possibly TRBD1 (5 bases). The germline gives CDR1 SGHRS, CDR2 YFSETQ. The CDR3 totals 13 residues. Deletions cut 2 bases from V and 1 base from J, with 7 bases between.

V usage is TRBV5-1 and J usage is TRBJ2-3; weak D call: TRBD1 (6 bases). Germline-derived CDR1 and CDR2 are SGHRS and YFSETQ. The length of the CDR3 is 20 residues. V was trimmed by 5 bases and J by 0 bases, leaving 28 bases between them. This chain's CDR3 is CASRSGHGRIGLSSTDTQYF. In DNA form, the CDR3 reads TGCGCCAGCAGATCGGGACACGGAAGGATTGGTTTGTCGAGCACAGATACGCAGTATTTT.

This clone showed up just a few times. This rearrangement joins TRBV7-2 to TRBJ1-2; a weak D match, TRBD1 (6 bases). The germline V gene has CDR1 SGHTA and CDR2 FQGNSA. Trimming shortened V by 4 bases and J by 4 bases, and 10 bases separated the two germline ends. This CDR3 has 13 amino acids. DNA for the CDR3: TGTGCCAGCAGCTCGACAGGAAGCTATGGCTACACCTTC. It codes for CASSSTGSYGYTF.

The chain carries TRBV27 and TRBJ1-1; D may be TRBD1 (6 bases). In germline, CDR1 is MNHEY, CDR2 SMNVEV (reference sequence). With 7 bases removed from V and 5 bases from J, the gap between germline ends came to 14 bases. CDR3 length: 13 residues. This CDR3 reads CASNREMGTEAFF. The CDR3 DNA sequence: TGTGCCAGCAACAGGGAAATGGGAACTGAAGCTTTCTTT.

The gene calls are TRBV5-6 and TRBJ1-6; D might be TRBD1 (5 bases). Trimming left V 1 base short and J 7 bases short, with 9 bases between. This CDR3 has 14 amino acids. Germline CDR1 SGHDT, CDR2 YYEEEE. Written as DNA, the CDR3 is TGTGCCAGCAGCTTGCGGGGGATAAATTCACCCCTCCACTTT. It is translated as CASSLRGINSPLHF.

The chain is built from TRBV14 and TRBJ2-1, with 7 bases identical to TRBD2. The CDR3 has 17 amino acids. With 2 bases clipped from V and 4 bases from J, the junction kept 11 bases outside the gene matches. Germline V lookup: CDR1 SGHDN, CDR2 FVKESK. The CDR3 nucleotides are TGTGCCAGCAGCCAACAGATACGGGACTACCATTACAATGAGCAGTTCTTC. It yields the protein CASSQQIRDYHYNEQFF.

The genes are TRBV9 and TRBJ2-3, with 12 bases lining up with TRBD2. The CDR3 runs to 17 residues. From germline, CDR1 is SGDLS and CDR2 YYNGEE. V shed 0 bases and J 4 bases; nucleotides not matched to a gene: 6. Written as DNA, the CDR3 is TGTGCCAGCAGCGTAGCTCTGGCTAGCGGGGGGGCAGATACGCAGTATTTT. It translates to CASSVALASGGADTQYF.

The chain couples TRBV5-1 to TRBJ1-1; TRBD1 is a possible D gene (6 bases). Per the germline V gene, CDR1 is SGHRS and CDR2 is YFSETQ. CDR3 length: 16 residues. V was cut by 0 bases and J by 4 bases, with 16 bases left in between. CDR3 sequence reads: CASSLEAGAGGTEAFF. The CDR3 coding sequence is TGCGCCAGCAGCTTGGAGGCAGGGGCGGGGGGCACTGAAGCTTTCTTT.

This clone was observed once. V and J are TRBV29-1 and TRBJ2-5, with 7 bases lining up with TRBD1. The germline gives CDR1 SQVTM, CDR2 ANQGSEA. The CDR3 has 13 residues. The V segment lost 0 bases and the J segment 4 bases; nucleotides outside the gene matches: 2. The CDR3 DNA reads as TGCAGCGTTGAAGAAGGGGGCATAGAGACCCAGTACTTC. Residues: CSVEEGGIETQYF.

J is TRBJ2-3 and V is TRBV9; 11 bases line up with TRBD2. V trimming: 2 bases; J trimming: 3 bases; junction bases outside the gene matches: 8. This CDR3 spans 17 amino acids. Germline loops: CDR1 SGDLS, CDR2 YYNGEE. This chain's CDR3 is CASSVRSGGAITDTQYF. CDR3 sequence (DNA): TGTGCCAGCAGCGTTCGTAGCGGGGGGGCCATTACAGATACGCAGTATTTT.

V and J are TRBV30 and TRBJ1-2, with a tentative D call TRBD1 (5 bases). This CDR3 has 12 residues. V dropped 3 bases and J dropped 7 bases, with 12 bases sitting between them. From germline, CDR1 is GTSNPN and CDR2 SVGIG (reference sequence). The DNA of the CDR3 is TGTGCCTGGAGGCGCGCAGGGTCTGGCTACACCTTC. This sequence encodes CAWRRAGSGYTF.

The J gene is TRBJ2-1, the V gene TRBV7-9; D possibly corresponds to TRBD1 (6 bases). This CDR3 spans 15 amino acids. Trimming cost V 3 bases and J 8 bases, with 17 bases left between them. Germline CDR1 reads SEHNR; CDR2 reads FQNEAQ (reference sequence). The CDR3 sequence is CASSFKSGTNHEQFF. The CDR3 coding sequence is TGTGCCAGCAGCTTTAAATCCGGGACAAACCATGAGCAGTTCTTC.

V gene TRBV6-5 combines with J gene TRBJ2-1, with no clear D. The CDR3 consists of 13 residues. V lost 6 bases, J lost 9 bases, and 15 bases lay in between. Looked up from germline, CDR1 is MNHEY and CDR2 is SVGAGI. The CDR3 sequence is CASSPSGRGEQFF. CDR3 sequence (DNA): TGTGCCAGCAGCCCGTCGGGTAGAGGTGAGCAGTTCTTC.

The chain links TRBV5-4 to TRBJ2-2; D is perhaps TRBD1 (5 bases). In germline, CDR1 is SGHNT, CDR2 YYREEE (reference sequence). The CDR3 contains 15 residues. V was shortened by 0 bases and J by 1 base, with 7 bases between the two germline ends. The DNA of the CDR3 is TGTGCCAGCAGCTTGGTTACAGGGAACACCGGGGAGCTGTTTTTT. Translating gives CASSLVTGNTGELFF.

This rearrangement joins TRBV6-5 to TRBJ1-2, with 7 bases fitting TRBD1. The V gene end was trimmed by 2 bases and the J gene end by 0 bases; junction bases not matched to a gene: 6. Germline CDR1 MNHEY, CDR2 SVGAGI. This CDR3 contains 16 residues. DNA of the CDR3: TGTGCCAGCAGTTACACCGGACAGGCCGCTAACTATGGCTACACCTTC. It is translated as CASSYTGQAANYGYTF.

In this sample, this clone turned up once. V is TRBV14 and J is TRBJ1-4; D remains ambiguous. The germline gives CDR1 SGHDN, CDR2 FVKESK. CDR3 length equals 17 residues. Trimming stripped 0 bases from V and 8 bases from J, with 19 bases between. The CDR3 coding sequence is TGTGCCAGCAGCCAAGATCCGACCGGCGAGGGTAAGGAAAAACTGTTTTTT. Amino acid sequence: CASSQDPTGEGKEKLFF.